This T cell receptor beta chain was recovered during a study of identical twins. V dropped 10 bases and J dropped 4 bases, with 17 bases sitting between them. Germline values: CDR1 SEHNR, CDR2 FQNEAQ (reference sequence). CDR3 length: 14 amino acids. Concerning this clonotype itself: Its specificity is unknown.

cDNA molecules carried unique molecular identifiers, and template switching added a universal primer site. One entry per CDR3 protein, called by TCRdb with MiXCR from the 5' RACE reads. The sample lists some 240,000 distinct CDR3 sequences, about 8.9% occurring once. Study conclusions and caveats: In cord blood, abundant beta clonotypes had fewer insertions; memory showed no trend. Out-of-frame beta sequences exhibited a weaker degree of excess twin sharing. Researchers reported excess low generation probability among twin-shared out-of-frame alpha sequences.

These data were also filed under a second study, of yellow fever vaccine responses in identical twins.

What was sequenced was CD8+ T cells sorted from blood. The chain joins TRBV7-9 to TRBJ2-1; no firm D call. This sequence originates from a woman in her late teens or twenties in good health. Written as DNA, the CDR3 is TGTGCCACAACTACTACAGAAAAATACAATGAGCAGTTCTTC. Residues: CATTTTEKYNEQFF.